Sequencing of this T cell receptor (beta chain) was carried out in a study of T cells in Graves' hyperthyroidism and ophthalmopathy. About this clonotype: The antigen is undetermined. A clone one base away is much larger, so this may be a read error.

Study observations and caveats: Ophthalmopathy prediction by the model preceded onset by a median roughly 6 months. Blood samples included most of the expanded thyroid clonotypes exceeding 0.001.

Amplification of TCR beta CDR3 regions used RNA as the template. The HTBI set primed first-round TCR CDR3 RT-PCR. TCRdb re-called the multiplex PCR reads with MiXCR, one entry per CDR3 protein. Among roughly 500,000 distinct CDR3 sequences listed, about 16% were seen once. Trimming at V came to 1 base and at J to 3 bases, leaving 2 bases not matched to a gene. The CDR3 is made up of 14 amino acids. Germline-derived CDR1 and CDR2 are SEHNR and FQNEAQ (reference sequence). Specimen: blood. The clonotype comes from a woman aged 25 to 45 with Graves' ophthalmopathy. This sequence joins TRBV7-9 and TRBJ2-7, with 8 bases aligning to TRBD2. As DNA, the CDR3 is TGTGCCAGCAGCTTAGGACTAGCGCTCTACGAGCAGTACTTC. Its translation: CASSLGLALYEQYF. Filled out from reference TRBV7-9 and TRBJ2-7, the complete variable domain reads DTGVSQNPRHKITKRGQNVTFRCDPISEHNRLYWYRQTLGQGPEFLTYFQNEAQLEKSRLLSDRFSAERPKGSFSTLEIQRTEQGDSAMYLCASSLGLALYEQYFGPGTRLTVT.